This T cell receptor (beta chain) was identified in a study of early T cells in non-severe SARS-CoV-2 infection. The germline V gene has CDR1 MNHEY and CDR2 SVGEGT. Unmatched junction bases numbered 5, after V lost 7 bases and J lost 6 bases. The length of the CDR3 is 14 residues. Individual cDNA molecules carried attached unique molecular identifiers. TCRdb reprocessed the 5' RACE reads via MiXCR and lists one record per CDR3 protein. In the table there are about 60,000 distinct CDR3 sequences, approximately 9% of which are singletons. In its sample, this clonotype was seen many times. Its cognate antigen is unknown. General study findings and limits: Matching against VDJdb likely underestimated virus-specific expansions, favoring anti-spike CD8.

The clonotype comes from an adult who was a healthcare worker with PCR-confirmed SARS-CoV-2 infection or an uninfected control (not recorded which). Sequenced input: whole blood. This chain connects TRBV6-2 or TRBV6-3 to TRBJ2-2; the match to TRBD1 covers 10 bases. CDR3 loop: CASNRQGAAGELFF. CDR3 coding DNA: TGTGCCAGCAATAGACAGGGGGCCGCCGGGGAGCTGTTTTTT.